This TCR beta chain was recorded in a study of blood T cells in healthy people across ages. Alongside a J-beta primer mix, a sample-barcoded 5' primer served in a second PCR lasting about 7 to 11 cycles. Through a template-switch adaptor with 12 random nucleotides, each cDNA molecule received a tag. One entry per CDR3 protein results from TCRdb running MiXCR on the 5' RACE reads. The repertoire consists of fewer than 2,000,000 distinct CDR3 sequences, with about two fifths occurring once and the leading ten covering under 30%. CDR1 and CDR2 (germline): SGHTA, FQGNSA. V gave up 1 base and J gave up 7 bases; unmatched junction bases: 6. The CDR3 sequence is 15 residues long.

The sequencing sample was made of blood. The rearrangement links TRBV7-2 to TRBJ1-4; 7 nucleotides line up with TRBD1. This clonotype was obtained from a human donor in good health. CDR3 DNA sequence: TGTGCCAGCAGCTTAGGACAGGGTCTGGGTGAAAAACTGTTTTTT. Protein sequence: CASSLGQGLGEKLFF.